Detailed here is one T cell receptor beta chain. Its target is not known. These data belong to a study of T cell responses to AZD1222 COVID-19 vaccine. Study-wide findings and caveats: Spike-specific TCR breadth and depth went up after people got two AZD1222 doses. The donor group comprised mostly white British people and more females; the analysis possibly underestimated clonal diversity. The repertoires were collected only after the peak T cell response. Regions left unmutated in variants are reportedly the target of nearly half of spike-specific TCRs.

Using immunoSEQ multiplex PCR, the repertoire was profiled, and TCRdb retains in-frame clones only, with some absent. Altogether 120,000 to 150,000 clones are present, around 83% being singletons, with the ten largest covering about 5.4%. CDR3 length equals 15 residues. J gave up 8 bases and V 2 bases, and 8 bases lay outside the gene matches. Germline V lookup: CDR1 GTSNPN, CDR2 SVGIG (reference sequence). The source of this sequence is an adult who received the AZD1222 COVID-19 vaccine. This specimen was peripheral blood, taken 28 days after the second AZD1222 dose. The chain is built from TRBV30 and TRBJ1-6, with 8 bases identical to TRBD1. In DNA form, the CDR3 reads TGTGCCTGGAGTCCCGGACAGGGCGATTATTCACCCCTCCACTTT. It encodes CAWSPGQGDYSPLHF.